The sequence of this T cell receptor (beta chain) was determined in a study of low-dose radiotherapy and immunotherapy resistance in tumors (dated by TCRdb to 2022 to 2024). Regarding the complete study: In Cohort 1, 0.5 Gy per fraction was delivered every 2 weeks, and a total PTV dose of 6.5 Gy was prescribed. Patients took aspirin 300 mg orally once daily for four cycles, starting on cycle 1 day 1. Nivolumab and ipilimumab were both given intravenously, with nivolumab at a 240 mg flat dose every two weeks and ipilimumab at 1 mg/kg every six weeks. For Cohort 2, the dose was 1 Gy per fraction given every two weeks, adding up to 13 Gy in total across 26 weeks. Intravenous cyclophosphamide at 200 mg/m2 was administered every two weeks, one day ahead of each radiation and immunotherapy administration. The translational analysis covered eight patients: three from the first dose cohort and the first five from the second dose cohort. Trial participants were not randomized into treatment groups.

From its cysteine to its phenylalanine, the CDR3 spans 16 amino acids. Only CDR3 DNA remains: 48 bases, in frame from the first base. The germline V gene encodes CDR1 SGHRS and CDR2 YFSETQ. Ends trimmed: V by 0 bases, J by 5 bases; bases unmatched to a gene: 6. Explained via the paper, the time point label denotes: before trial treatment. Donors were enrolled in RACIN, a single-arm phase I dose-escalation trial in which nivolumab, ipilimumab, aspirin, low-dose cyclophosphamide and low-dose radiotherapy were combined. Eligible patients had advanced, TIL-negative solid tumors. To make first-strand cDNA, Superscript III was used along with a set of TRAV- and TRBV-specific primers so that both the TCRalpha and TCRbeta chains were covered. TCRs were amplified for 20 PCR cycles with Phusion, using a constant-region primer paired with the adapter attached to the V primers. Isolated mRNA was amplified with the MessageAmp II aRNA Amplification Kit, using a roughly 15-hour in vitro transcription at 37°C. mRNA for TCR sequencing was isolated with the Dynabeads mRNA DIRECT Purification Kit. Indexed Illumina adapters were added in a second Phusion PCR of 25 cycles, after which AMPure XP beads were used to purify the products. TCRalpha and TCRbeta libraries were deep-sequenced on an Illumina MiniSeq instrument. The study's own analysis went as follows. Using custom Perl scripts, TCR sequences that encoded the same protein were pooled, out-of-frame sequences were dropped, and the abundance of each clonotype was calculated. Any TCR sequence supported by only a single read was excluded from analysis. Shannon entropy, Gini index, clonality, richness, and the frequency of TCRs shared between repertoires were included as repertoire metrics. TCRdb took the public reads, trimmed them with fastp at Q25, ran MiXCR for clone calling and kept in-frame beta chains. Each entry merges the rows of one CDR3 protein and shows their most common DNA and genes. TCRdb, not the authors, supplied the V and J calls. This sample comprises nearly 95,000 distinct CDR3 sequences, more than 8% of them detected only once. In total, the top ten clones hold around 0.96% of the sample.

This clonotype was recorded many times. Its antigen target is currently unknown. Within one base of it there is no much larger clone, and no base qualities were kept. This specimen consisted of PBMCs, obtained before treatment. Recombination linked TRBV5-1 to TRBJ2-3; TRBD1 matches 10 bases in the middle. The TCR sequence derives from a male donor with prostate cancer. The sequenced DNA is TGCGCCAGCAGCTTGGGACAGGGGGCATATGGAGATACGCAGTATTTT. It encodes CASSLGQGAYGDTQYF.